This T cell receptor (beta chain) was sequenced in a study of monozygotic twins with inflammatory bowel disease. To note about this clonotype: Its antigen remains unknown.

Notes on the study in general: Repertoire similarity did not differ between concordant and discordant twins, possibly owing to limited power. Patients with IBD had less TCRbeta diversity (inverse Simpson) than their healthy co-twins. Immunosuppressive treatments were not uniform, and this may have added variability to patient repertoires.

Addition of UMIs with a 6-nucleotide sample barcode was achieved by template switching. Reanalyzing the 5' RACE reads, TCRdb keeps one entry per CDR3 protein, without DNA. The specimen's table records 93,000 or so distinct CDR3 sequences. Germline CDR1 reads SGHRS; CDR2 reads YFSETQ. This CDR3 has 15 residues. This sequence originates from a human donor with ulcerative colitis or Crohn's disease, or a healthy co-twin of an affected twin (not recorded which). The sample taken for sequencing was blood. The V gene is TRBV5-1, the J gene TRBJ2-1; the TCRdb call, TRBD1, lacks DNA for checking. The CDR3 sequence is CASSRRGQVVDEQFF.